This T cell receptor beta chain was captured by sequencing in a study of neurological immune-mediated disorders. Study-level points and caveats: None of the CDR3 amino acid sequences of expanded clones were shared across subjects, and this suggested private repertoires in all groups.

This clonotype was counted many times. What it binds is unknown. In TCRdb, the 5' RACE reads were re-called with MiXCR into one record per CDR3 protein. The sample lists approximately 41,000 distinct CDR3 sequences; approximately 15% were seen once. V was pared by 2 bases and J by 1 base, with 10 bases of the junction left unmatched. This CDR3 is 17 amino acids long. CDR1 and CDR2 from the germline V gene are ENHRY and SYGVKD. This TCR was sampled from a woman aged 60-75 years with HTLV-1-associated myelopathy (HAM/TSP). The chain recombines TRBV10-3 with TRBJ1-1; 7 nucleotides match TRBD1. Material: CD4+ T cells from blood. The CDR3 DNA sequence: TGTGCCATCAGTGAGATGAGTGGACAGGTAGGGAACACTGAAGCTTTCTTT. Encoded protein: CAISEMSGQVGNTEAFF.